Listed below are T cell receptor beta chains from one sample, sequenced in a study of human T cells and chemical hapten exposure. TCRdb itself ran the RACE reads through MiXCR, one entry per CDR3 protein. The sample contains around 350,000 distinct CDR3 sequences, 4.5% to 5.5% of which appear only once. Sequences were derived from whole blood, sampled in connection with sensitization to the hapten diphenylcyclopropenone (DPC). The receptors derive from a woman between 18 and 29 years old with alopecia areata. Some clones in this sample may be carry-over from other donors' samples. Each CDR3 is given with its conserved first and last residue.

len: 16; v_gene: TRBV5-1; CDR3aa: CASSLEVTRYTGELFF
len: 19; v_gene: TRBV13; CDR3aa: CASSLGTSGGLPTYNEQFF
len: 17; v_gene: TRBV25-1; CDR3aa: CASSRHPRSSANYGYTF
len: 16; v_gene: TRBV2; CDR3aa: CASSERTGGRGTEAFF
len: 12; v_gene: TRBV20-1; CDR3aa: CSAHRAYTEAFF
len: 15; v_gene: TRBV7-8; CDR3aa: CASSLVRERNEPQHF
len: 15; v_gene: TRBV27; CDR3aa: CASQAPGLAVYEQYF
len: 15; v_gene: TRBV11-2; CDR3aa: CASSSYRGSDYGYTF
len: 13; v_gene: TRBV4-1; CDR3aa: CASSQELNREQYF
len: 13; v_gene: TRBV27; CDR3aa: CASRDRGPYEQYF
len: 14; v_gene: TRBV27; CDR3aa: CASSFYRGNTEAFF
len: 14; v_gene: TRBV20-1; CDR3aa: CSARDREGPQPQHF
len: 13; v_gene: TRBV28; CDR3aa: CASSVEETYGYTF
len: 13; v_gene: TRBV20-1; CDR3aa: CSARSGSSYEQYF
len: 15; v_gene: TRBV4-3; CDR3aa: CASSQDQGTYNEQFF
len: 12; v_gene: TRBV29-1; CDR3aa: CSVEVGSQFEYF
len: 15; v_gene: TRBV6-1; CDR3aa: CASSEVPGFTGELFF
len: 16; v_gene: TRBV12-3/TRBV12-4; CDR3aa: CASNDRAPSSYNEQFF
len: 13; v_gene: TRBV3-1; CDR3aa: CASSPWGSGELFF
len: 14; v_gene: TRBV27; CDR3aa: CASSFSSENTEAFF
len: 16; v_gene: TRBV25-1; CDR3aa: CASSEFSEGRGTEAFF
len: 15; v_gene: TRBV5-1; CDR3aa: CASSLEGLPNNEQFF
len: 13; v_gene: TRBV5-4; CDR3aa: CASSSQGFDEQYF
len: 14; v_gene: TRBV4-2; CDR3aa: CASSLQGQDSPLHF
len: 13; v_gene: TRBV30; CDR3aa: CAWSGHSYYEQYF